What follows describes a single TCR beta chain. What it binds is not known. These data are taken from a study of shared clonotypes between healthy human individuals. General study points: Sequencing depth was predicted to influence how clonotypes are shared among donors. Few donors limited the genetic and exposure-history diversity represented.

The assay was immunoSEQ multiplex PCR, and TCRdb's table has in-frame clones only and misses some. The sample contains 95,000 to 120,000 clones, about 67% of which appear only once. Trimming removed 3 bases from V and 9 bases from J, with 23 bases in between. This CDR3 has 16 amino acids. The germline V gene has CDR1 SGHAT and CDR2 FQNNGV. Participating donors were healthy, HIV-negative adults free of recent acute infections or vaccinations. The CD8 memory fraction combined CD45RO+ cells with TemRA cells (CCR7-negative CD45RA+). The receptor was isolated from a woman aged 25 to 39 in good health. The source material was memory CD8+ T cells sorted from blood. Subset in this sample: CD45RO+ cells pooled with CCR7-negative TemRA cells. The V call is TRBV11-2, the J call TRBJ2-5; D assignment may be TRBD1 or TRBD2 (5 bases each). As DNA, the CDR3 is TGTGCCAGCAGCTTTGGAACCGGGACCAAACCCTGGGCCCAGTACTTC. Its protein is CASSFGTGTKPWAQYF.